A selection of T cell receptor beta chains follows, all from one sample in a study of regulatory T cells in long-lasting Graves disease. TCRdb processed the multiplex PCR reads anew with MiXCR; each CDR3 protein has one entry. The sample yields roughly 420,000 distinct CDR3 sequences, 15% to 17% seen once. Sample: peripheral blood mononuclear cells (PBMCs), taken at new diagnosis, from a patient treated with antithyroid drugs. These TCRs come from a female donor with Graves disease. The CDR3 runs from the conserved cysteine through the conserved F or W. The D gene is left open where the match is weak. The size entry is marked missing in some rows and otherwise reads once, few, many or a size class.

v_call	clone_size	d_call	j_call	cdr3_aa	cdr3_nt
TRBV6-1	many	TRBD2	TRBJ2-1	CASSGLLAGGYNEQFF	TGTGCCAGCAGTGGACTTCTAGCGGGAGGGTATAATGAGCAGTTCTTC
TRBV15	many	TRBD1	TRBJ2-1	CATNRGRSSYNEQFF	TGTGCCACAAACAGGGGCCGTTCTTCCTACAATGAGCAGTTCTTC
TRBV7-2	few	NA	TRBJ1-6	CASSSTLGPYNSPLHF	TGTGCCAGCAGCTCCACGCTCGGACCTTATAATTCACCCCTCCACTTT
TRBV9	NA	NA	TRBJ1-5	CASSVGDGNQPQHF	TGTGCCAGCAGCGTAGGAGACGGCAATCAGCCCCAGCATTTT
TRBV20-1	many	NA	TRBJ2-6	CSAQHGSGANVLTF	TGCAGTGCTCAACATGGCTCTGGGGCCAACGTCCTGACTTTC
TRBV12-3/TRBV12-4	many	NA	TRBJ2-7	CASSLKGFYEQYF	TGTGCCAGCAGTTTAAAAGGGTTCTACGAGCAGTACTTC
TRBV27	many	TRBD1	TRBJ1-2	CASSLSVSTGGVGGYTF	TGTGCCAGCAGTTTGAGCGTATCTACAGGGGGCGTGGGTGGCTACACCTTC
TRBV2	NA	NA	TRBJ2-3	CASSSTWTDTQYF	TGTGCCAGCAGTTCGACTTGGACCGATACGCAGTATTTT
TRBV20-1	few	TRBD2	TRBJ2-2	CSASTGGGNTGELFF	TGCAGTGCTAGTACGGGGGGGGGGAACACCGGGGAGCTGTTTTTT
TRBV7-9	many	TRBD2	TRBJ2-1	CASSLDGGNEQFF	TGTGCCAGCAGCTTAGACGGGGGGAATGAGCAGTTCTTC
TRBV3-1	many	NA	TRBJ2-1	CASRLGGGPLGDEQFF	TGTGCCAGCAGACTTGGGGGGGGCCCTCTGGGGGATGAGCAGTTCTTC
TRBV29-1	NA	NA	TRBJ2-1	CSVAGPGDEQFF	TGCAGCGTTGCGGGTCCAGGGGATGAGCAGTTCTTC
TRBV30	NA	NA	TRBJ1-1	CAWIMVEAFF	TGTGCCTGGATAATGGTTGAAGCTTTCTTT
TRBV20-1	many	TRBD2	TRBJ2-3	CSAFQSLAGKTDTQYF	TGCAGTGCTTTTCAGTCACTAGCGGGAAAAACAGATACGCAGTATTTT
TRBV10-2	few	NA	TRBJ2-1	CASSEFGDEQFF	TGCGCCAGCAGTGAGTTCGGAGATGAGCAGTTCTTC
TRBV20-1	many	NA	TRBJ2-7	CSARGGTGNYEQYF	TGCAGTGCTCGGGGGGGGACAGGGAACTACGAGCAGTACTTC
TRBV5-1	many	TRBD2	TRBJ2-7	CASSPAGGRLVEQYF	TGCGCCAGCAGCCCAGCGGGAGGGCGGTTAGTTGAGCAGTACTTC
TRBV4-3	NA	NA	TRBJ2-2	CASSPGRQAGVSGELFF	TGCGCCAGCAGCCCAGGGCGACAGGCGGGGGTCTCCGGGGAGCTGTTTTTT
TRBV19	many	TRBD1	TRBJ1-3	CASIAGDSSGNTIYF	TGTGCCAGTATTGCGGGGGACAGCTCTGGAAACACCATATATTTT
TRBV15	NA	NA	TRBJ1-5	CATSRITGPQHF	TGTGCCACCAGCAGGATCACAGGGCCCCAGCATTTT
TRBV6-1	NA	NA	TRBJ1-1	CASSVGWVFF	TGTGCCAGCAGCGTAGGGTGGGTTTTCTTT
TRBV20-1	many	TRBD2	TRBJ2-5	CSAVRLAGGGETQYF	TGCAGTGCTGTCCGACTAGCGGGGGGGGGGGAGACCCAGTACTTC
TRBV30	NA	NA	TRBJ1-1	CAWKRGRNAFF	TGTGCCTGGAAAAGGGGGAGGAATGCTTTCTTT
TRBV28	few	NA	TRBJ2-4	CASRTGAKNIQYF	TGTGCCAGCAGGACAGGAGCCAAAAACATTCAGTACTTC